These T cell receptor beta chains were read from a single sample in a study of blood T cell repertoires in COVID-19. Produced via immunoSEQ multiplex PCR; TCRdb's table is partial and in-frame only. The sample includes 200,000 to 250,000 clones, 88% of them seen just once. The sequenced material came from peripheral blood. These receptors all stem from a woman in her sixties with acute or convalescent COVID-19. Both conserved end residues are part of each CDR3. The D gene is left open where the match is weak. Not every row has a clone size; where given, it reads once, few, many or a size class.

j_call | clone_size | v_call | d_call | cdr3_nt | cdr3_aa
TRBJ1-1 | - | TRBV19 | TRBD1 | TGTGCCAGCCAAGTATTGACAGGGTCGGGACAGCCCAGAGGGGGGACTGAAGCTTTCTTT | CASQVLTGSGQPRGGTEAFF
TRBJ2-1 | - | TRBV19 | TRBD2 | TGTGCCAGTAGTATCGGTTGGCGGGAGGGGTTCGATGAGCAGTTCTTC | CASSIGWREGFDEQFF
TRBJ2-3 | - | TRBV14 | TRBD1 | TGTGCCAGCAGCCGGGGTTGGACAGGGTTTTCAGATACGCAGTATTTT | CASSRGWTGFSDTQYF
TRBJ2-3 | - | TRBV2 | - | TGTGCCAGCAGGAGAATCCCAGGGACTAGCACAGATACGCAGTATTTT | CASRRIPGTSTDTQYF
TRBJ1-4 | - | TRBV5-1 | - | TGCGCCAGCAGCTACGGCAGGGGTGATGAAAAACTGTTTTTT | CASSYGRGDEKLFF
TRBJ2-3 | - | TRBV19 | TRBD1 | TGTGCCAGTAGCTTCTCCAGACGGACAGGGGGCGGCACAGATACGCAGTATTTT | CASSFSRRTGGGTDTQYF
TRBJ2-7 | - | TRBV28 | TRBD1 | TGTGCCAGCAGTCCATCGACAGGGGCGAGGGAGCAGTACTTC | CASSPSTGAREQYF
TRBJ2-1 | once | TRBV11-2 | TRBD1 | TGTGCCAGCCGCCGGACCGGGACAGGGGATGGTGAGCAGTTCTTC | CASRRTGTGDGEQFF
TRBJ1-2 | - | TRBV5-1 | - | TGCGCCAGCAGCTTGGATGGTGGGGGCGACTATGGCTACACCTTC | CASSLDGGGDYGYTF
TRBJ2-4 | - | TRBV7-9 | - | TGTGCCAGCAGCCCCAGGGTGGTGGGCGGCCGAGCCAAAAACATTCAGTACTTC | CASSPRVVGGRAKNIQYF
TRBJ2-1 | - | TRBV11-2 | - | TGTGCCAGCAGCCCACTCTCGGGAGCGGTTTACAATGAGCAGTTCTTC | CASSPLSGAVYNEQFF
TRBJ1-1 | - | TRBV3-1/TRBV3-2 | - | TGTGCCAGCAGCCAAAACCCCCGGGGGAACACTGAAGCTTTCTTT | CASSQNPRGNTEAFF
TRBJ2-1 | - | TRBV5-4 | - | TGTGCCAGCAGCTCTAAGGACTACACCAACAATGAGCAGTTCTTC | CASSSKDYTNNEQFF
TRBJ1-2 | - | TRBV6-2/TRBV6-3 | TRBD1 | TGTGCCAGCAACCCCGACAGGGTCTATGGCTACACCTTC | CASNPDRVYGYTF
TRBJ1-1 | few | TRBV27 | - | TGTGCCATCTGGACAGCGAACACTGAAGCTTTCTTT | CAIWTANTEAFF
TRBJ1-1 | - | TRBV7-2 | - | TGTGCCAGCAGCTTAGTGGGGGGGAGCACTGAAGCTTTCTTT | CASSLVGGSTEAFF
TRBJ1-6 | - | TRBV6-5 | TRBD1 | TGTGCCAGCAGAGCTGACAGGGCCCCGATCTCACCCCTCCACTTT | CASRADRAPISPLHF
TRBJ2-7 | few | TRBV28 | - | TGTGCCAGCAGTTCATCCGGGACATATACCTACGAGCAGTACTTC | CASSSSGTYTYEQYF
TRBJ2-5 | - | TRBV9 | - | TGTGCCAGCAGCGTAGAGCCCAAAGAGACCCAGTACTTC | CASSVEPKETQYF
TRBJ2-2 | - | TRBV19 | - | TGTGCCAGTAGTATCCAGGGGGGGAACACCGGGGAGCTGTTTTTT | CASSIQGGNTGELFF
TRBJ1-6 | - | TRBV12-5 | TRBD1 | TGTGCTAGTGCCCGGGACAGCTCACCCCTCCACTTT | CASARDSSPLHF
TRBJ2-5 | once | TRBV9 | TRBD2 | TGTGCCAGCAGCGTCTCGCGGGGGGGCCCAGAGACCCAGTACTTC | CASSVSRGGPETQYF
TRBJ1-1 | - | TRBV7-3 | - | TGTGCCAGCAGCTTGATCGAGGGGGTGAAGGAGATCTTT | CASSLIEGVKEIF
TRBJ1-2 | once | TRBV29-1 | - | TGCAGCGTTCGAGGGAATAACTATGGCTACACCTTC | CSVRGNNYGYTF
TRBJ1-4 | - | TRBV4-2 | - | TGTGCCAGCAGCCAAGGCTCGGAGGCAACTAATGAAAAACTGTTTTTT | CASSQGSEATNEKLFF